These 13 T cell receptor beta chains were sequenced from one sample in a study of cytomegalovirus exposure and HLA in healthy donors. PCR used 60 Vbeta primers and 13 Jbeta primers. The data were produced by immunoSEQ multiplex PCR, yet TCRdb's version contains in-frame clones alone and is incomplete. The data hold 85,000 to 100,000 clones, with around 77% observed a single time. The sequenced material came from PBMCs. The receptor set was obtained from a man between 40 and 49 years old in good health and CMV-seronegative.

V is TRBV5-6 and J is TRBJ1-2; 8 bases match TRBD1. Germline CDR1 and CDR2: SGHDT and YYEEEE. This CDR3 is built from 18 residues. V lost 3 bases to trimming and J lost 1 base; unmatched junction nucleotides: 14. CDR3 in amino acids: CASSSPTGGRQNNYGYTF. DNA for the CDR3: TGTGCCAGCAGCTCGCCCACAGGGGGACGACAGAATAACTATGGCTACACCTTC.

Only one count was recorded for this clone. The chain employs TRBV5-4 and TRBJ2-5; tentatively, D is TRBD1 (7 bases). The CDR3 contains 17 residues. With 4 bases removed from V and 3 bases from J, the gap between germline ends came to 22 bases. Germline V CDR1 and CDR2: SGHNT, YYREEE (reference sequence). The CDR3 DNA sequence: TGTGCCAGCAGCCGAAAAGGGGACAGCGGGTTAAAAGAGACCCAGTACTTC. Translating gives CASSRKGDSGLKETQYF.

The chain recombines TRBV27 with TRBJ2-7; maybe TRBD2 (5 bases). The CDR3 length is 13 residues. Germline V lookup: CDR1 MNHEY, CDR2 SMNVEV (reference sequence). Trimming removed 6 bases from V and 2 bases from J, with 11 bases in between. The CDR3 protein is CASRQTTTYEQYF. Written as DNA, the CDR3 is TGTGCCAGCAGACAGACTACTACCTACGAGCAGTACTTC.

The gene calls are TRBV2 and TRBJ1-2; D is possibly TRBD1 (6 bases). The germline V gene encodes CDR1 SNHLY and CDR2 FYNNEI. This CDR3 is 13 amino acids long. Trimming took 6 bases from V and 7 from J, leaving 15 bases between them. The CDR3 DNA reads as TGTGCCAGCAGCCTAGGGACATGGGTTGGCTACACCTTC. This sequence encodes CASSLGTWVGYTF.

The chain is built from TRBV9 and TRBJ2-7; tentatively, D is TRBD2 (7 bases). The length of the CDR3 is 15 residues. With 0 bases removed from V and 6 bases from J, the gap between germline ends came to 16 bases. The germline V gene has CDR1 SGDLS and CDR2 YYNGEE. The CDR3 loop is CASSVEGRGGSEQYF. CDR3 in DNA: TGTGCCAGCAGCGTAGAGGGCAGGGGAGGGAGCGAGCAGTACTTC.

The chain joins TRBV6-1 to TRBJ1-2; TRBD1 agrees at 9 bases. Trimming removed 3 bases from V and 5 bases from J; junction bases left unmatched: 7. The CDR3 covers 15 residues. In germline, CDR1 is MNHNS, CDR2 SASEGT. The CDR3 sequence: CASSDPGQGLYGYTF. CDR3 nucleotides: TGTGCCAGCAGTGATCCCGGACAGGGGCTTTATGGCTACACCTTC.

This chain connects TRBV27 to TRBJ1-3, with D perhaps matching TRBD1 (5 bases). The V gene's germline CDR1 is MNHEY and CDR2 SMNVEV (reference sequence). CDR3 length equals 14 residues. Between the trimmed V and J ends, which lost 6 bases and 3 bases, there was a span of 12 bases. The CDR3 region is CASRTVGGGNTIYF. DNA of the CDR3: TGTGCCAGCAGGACTGTGGGGGGTGGAAACACCATATATTTT.

V usage is TRBV21-1 and J usage is TRBJ1-3; the table's TRBD1 call for D was not verified on the DNA. TRBV21-1 has pseudogene status. The CDR3 extends over 17 amino acids. For the CDR3, the DNA is TGTGCCAGCAGCACCGGACAGGGGATTTGCTCTGGAAACACCATATATTTT. This gives the protein CASSTGQGICSGNTIYF.

The chain employs TRBV27 and TRBJ1-6; 7 bases are a match to TRBD1. CDR1 is MNHEY and CDR2 is SMNVEV in the germline V gene (reference sequence). The CDR3 length is 15 residues. The V gene end was trimmed by 0 bases and the J gene end by 8 bases; junction bases not matched to a gene: 4. The CDR3 here is CASSLSTRGDSPLHF. CDR3 in DNA: TGTGCCAGCAGTTTATCAACCAGGGGGGATTCACCCCTCCACTTT.

This clone was picked up one time. The rearrangement links TRBV2 to TRBJ1-2, with TRBD1 identical over 11 bases. CDR3 length: 14 amino acids. V dropped 6 bases and J dropped 8; count of bases not matched to a gene: 8. Germline V CDR1 and CDR2: SNHLY, FYNNEI. The CDR3, as DNA: TGTGCCAGCAGGGGGACAGGGGGTGCTTTCGGCTACACCTTC. Translating it yields CASRGTGGAFGYTF.

The CDR3 bases are TGTGCCAGCTCCGACCTAGCGGGAGGGGTGGGTGAGCAGTTCTTC. This gives the protein CASSDLAGGVGEQFF. V gene TRBV2 combines with J gene TRBJ2-1; TRBD2 matches 12 bases. The CDR3 covers 15 residues. In germline, CDR1 is SNHLY, CDR2 FYNNEI. The V segment lost 8 bases and the J segment 9 bases; nucleotides outside the gene matches: 11.

This clone was seen once. This chain joins TRBV9 and TRBJ2-1; 11 positions match TRBD2. The CDR3 consists of 17 residues. Germline assignment: CDR1 SGDLS and CDR2 YYNGEE. The ends lost 4 bases at V and 6 bases at J; junction bases unmatched: 12. DNA of the CDR3: TGTGCCAGCAGCTTAAGACTAGCGGGGTGGGGAACCAATGAGCAGTTCTTC. Its translation is CASSLRLAGWGTNEQFF. Drawing the rest from reference TRBV9 and TRBJ2-1, the complete variable domain is DSGVTQTPKHLITATGQRVTLRCSPRSGDLSVYWYQQSLDQGLQFLIQYYNGEERAKGNILERFSAQQFPDLHSELNLSSLELGDSALYFCASSLRLAGWGTNEQFFGPGTRLTVL.

The chain's CDR3 is CASRSRTTGTGELFF. The CDR3 bases are TGTGCCAGCAGATCCCGGACTACGGGCACCGGGGAGCTGTTTTTT. V gene TRBV2 combines with J gene TRBJ2-2, with a weak D call TRBD2 (6 bases). The CDR3 has 15 amino acids. CDR1 is SNHLY, CDR2 FYNNEI, per germline. Trimming left V 6 bases short and J 4 bases short, with 15 bases between.